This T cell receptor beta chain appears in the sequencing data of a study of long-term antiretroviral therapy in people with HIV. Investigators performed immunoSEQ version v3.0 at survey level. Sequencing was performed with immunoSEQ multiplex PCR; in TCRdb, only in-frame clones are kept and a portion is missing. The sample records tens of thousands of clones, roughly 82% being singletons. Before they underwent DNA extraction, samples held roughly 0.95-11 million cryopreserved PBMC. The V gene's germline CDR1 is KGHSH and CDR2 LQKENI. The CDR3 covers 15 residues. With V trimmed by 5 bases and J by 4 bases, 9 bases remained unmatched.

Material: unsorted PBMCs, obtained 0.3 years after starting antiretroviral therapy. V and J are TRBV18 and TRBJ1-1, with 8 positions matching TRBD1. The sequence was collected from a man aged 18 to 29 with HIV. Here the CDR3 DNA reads TGTGCCAGCTCAGAACTGAGACAGGGGAGCACTGAAGCTTTCTTT. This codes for CASSELRQGSTEAFF.